The 28 T cell receptor beta chains listed next were all sequenced from one sample in a study of T cells after yellow fever vaccination. TCRdb redid the calling of the 5' RACE reads with MiXCR, one entry per CDR3 protein. The sample comprises nearly 550,000 distinct CDR3 sequences, over 15% of which are singletons, and 13% to 15% rests with the top ten. Specimen: PBMCs, collected 15 days after the yellow fever booster vaccination. The receptors originated from a man younger than 40 who received the YFV17D yellow fever vaccine.

This clonotype was recorded a few times. J is TRBJ2-1 and V is TRBV11-1, with 9 bases fitting TRBD2. The V segment lost 2 bases and the J segment 9 bases; nucleotides outside the gene matches: 8. CDR3 length: 15 amino acids. Germline loops: CDR1 SGHAT, CDR2 FQDESV (reference sequence). The CDR3 region is CASSLCAGGRCEQFF. In nucleotides, the CDR3 is TGTGCCAGCAGCTTATGTGCGGGAGGGCGTTGTGAGCAGTTCTTC.

This clonotype turned up a few times. Written as DNA, the CDR3 is TGTGCCAGCAGCGTAGGGCCCAACCAATACTACGAGCAGTACTTC. It is translated as CASSVGPNQYYEQYF. The chain combines TRBV9 with TRBJ2-7; D is unresolved. With 0 bases removed from V and 3 bases from J, the gap between germline ends came to 13 bases. CDR1 is SGDLS and CDR2 is YYNGEE in the germline V gene. CDR3 size: 15 residues.

Only a few counts were recorded for this clonotype. V and J are TRBV28 and TRBJ2-7; possible D gene TRBD2, 6 bases. CDR3 length: 14 amino acids. Germline loops: CDR1 MDHEN, CDR2 SYDVKM. V dropped 5 bases and J dropped 4 bases, with 15 bases sitting between them. This CDR3 is CASSHRGRGYEQYF. In DNA, the CDR3 is TGTGCCAGCAGTCATCGGGGACGGGGGTACGAGCAGTACTTC.

Many counts were recorded for this clonotype. This chain links TRBV7-2 with TRBJ2-1; D call uncertain. V lost 11 bases, J lost 5 bases, and 19 bases lay in between. CDR1 SGHTA and CDR2 FQGNSA come from the germline V gene. This CDR3 spans 14 amino acids. The CDR3 nucleotides are TGTGCCCCCAAGGCGCGGAAGCTCGACAATGAGCAGTTCTTC. Amino acids: CAPKARKLDNEQFF.

This rearrangement joins TRBV25-1 to TRBJ2-4; TRBD2 aligns across 8 bases. In germline, CDR1 is MGHDK, CDR2 SYGVNS. With 3 bases clipped from V and 6 bases from J, the junction kept 4 bases outside the gene matches. The CDR3 is made up of 14 amino acids. The CDR3 nucleotides read TGTGCCAGCAGTGAGGCGGGAGGAGTAAACATTCAGTACTTC. Protein sequence: CASSEAGGVNIQYF. The variable domain in full, completed from reference TRBV25-1 and TRBJ2-4, reads EADIYQTPRYLVIGTGKKITLECSQTMGHDKMYWYQQDPGMELHLIHYSYGVNSTEKGDLSSESTVSRIRTEHFPLTLESARPSHTSQYLCASSEAGGVNIQYFGAGTRLSVL.

This clonotype has only a few counts. V gene TRBV12-3 or TRBV12-4 combines with J gene TRBJ2-3; 9 bases agree with TRBD2. This CDR3 is 15 amino acids long. Trimming cost V 3 bases and J 1 base; bases outside gene matches: 2. CDR3 protein: CASSFIAGGTDTQYF. In nucleotides, the CDR3 is TGTGCCAGCAGTTTCATAGCGGGAGGCACAGATACGCAGTATTTT.

The rearrangement uses TRBV10-2 and TRBJ2-5, with TRBD1 matching over 9 bases. This CDR3 is built from 15 residues. J gave up 4 bases and V 2 bases, and 5 bases lay outside the gene matches. Germline V lookup: CDR1 WSHSY, CDR2 SAAADI. This chain's CDR3 is CASSEGTGTAETQYF. The CDR3 DNA sequence: TGCGCCAGCAGTGAGGGGACAGGGACCGCAGAGACCCAGTACTTC.

The V and J genes are TRBV20-1 and TRBJ1-1; TRBD1 aligns across 7 bases. Germline V lookup: CDR1 DFQATT, CDR2 SNEGSKA (reference sequence). V shed 3 bases and J 0 bases; nucleotides not matched to a gene: 4. The CDR3 runs 14 residues. The CDR3 DNA reads as TGCAGTGCTAGGAAGGGGGCCCTGAACACTGAAGCTTTCTTT. Its protein product is CSARKGALNTEAFF.

This clonotype was seen more than once but under ten times. The rearrangement uses TRBV2 and TRBJ1-5, with D perhaps matching TRBD1 (6 bases). This CDR3 comprises 13 residues. Trimming pared 7 bases from V and 4 bases from J, leaving 11 bases between. Germline V lookup: CDR1 SNHLY, CDR2 FYNNEI. In DNA, the CDR3 is TGTGCCAGCAACCGGGACATGAATCAGCCCCAGCATTTT. It codes for CASNRDMNQPQHF.

This CDR3 is CSAKRDSYGYTF. The CDR3 DNA is TGCAGTGCAAAGAGGGATAGCTATGGCTACACCTTC. The rearrangement uses TRBV20-1 and TRBJ1-2; D not certain. The CDR3 loop spans 12 amino acids. The germline V gene has CDR1 DFQATT and CDR2 SNEGSKA (reference sequence). V lost 6 bases, J lost 4 bases, and 12 bases lay in between.

The J gene is TRBJ2-1, the V gene TRBV2; no clear D. This CDR3 region has 12 residues. Germline loops: CDR1 SNHLY, CDR2 FYNNEI. V shed 11 bases and J shed 9 bases, with 17 bases lying between them. As DNA, the CDR3 is TGTGCCGGGGATAGCCGGGTGGGTGAGCAGTTCTTC. The encoded protein is CAGDSRVGEQFF.

The sample holds a few counts of this clonotype. This chain connects TRBV6-2 or TRBV6-3 to TRBJ1-5; D might be TRBD1 (6 bases). The CDR3 covers 14 residues. Deletions cut 6 bases from V and 6 bases from J, with 15 bases between. Germline loops: CDR1 MNHEY, CDR2 SVGEGT. Here the CDR3 reads CASRSGGSGQPQHF. The CDR3 DNA is TGTGCCAGCAGGTCCGGGGGCAGTGGTCAGCCCCAGCATTTT.

This clonotype has only one observation. This chain links TRBV5-4 with TRBJ2-2, with a possible D match to TRBD2 (5 bases). The CDR3 spans 14 residues. Trimming left V 5 bases short and J 4 bases short, with 12 bases between. Germline V lookup: CDR1 SGHNT, CDR2 YYREEE (reference sequence). DNA of the CDR3: TGTGCCAGCAGAGTTGCGGGTCCCACCGGGGAGCTGTTTTTT. Encoded protein: CASRVAGPTGELFF.

This clonotype turned up a few times. The chain has TRBV5-1 and TRBJ2-1; D may be TRBD1 (6 bases). CDR3 length equals 14 residues. V gave up 1 base and J gave up 7 bases, with 12 bases separating them. The germline V gene encodes CDR1 SGHRS and CDR2 YFSETQ. Here the CDR3 reads CASSLRGIGNEQFF. CDR3 coding DNA: TGCGCCAGCAGCTTGAGGGGGATAGGAAATGAGCAGTTCTTC.

This clonotype was detected a few times. This chain joins TRBV9 and TRBJ2-5; a weak D match, TRBD1 (5 bases). Trimming removed 5 bases from V and 1 base from J, with 9 bases in between. This CDR3 is built from 13 residues. Germline V gene sequence: CDR1 SGDLS, CDR2 YYNGEE. CDR3 region: CASSTGFQETQYF. Written as DNA, the CDR3 is TGTGCCAGCAGTACAGGTTTCCAAGAGACCCAGTACTTC.

This clonotype was observed a handful of times. The gene calls are TRBV5-4 and TRBJ1-4; TRBD1 is a possible D gene (5 bases). Germline lookup yields CDR1 SGHNT and CDR2 YYREEE (reference sequence). The V end was cut by 0 bases, the J end by 6 bases, with 12 bases between. CDR3 size: 15 residues. CDR3 coding DNA: TGTGCCAGCAGCTTGGGGGGGGGAGAGTATGAAAAACTGTTTTTT. Translation gives CASSLGGGEYEKLFF.

This clonotype was found a few times. J is TRBJ1-1 and V is TRBV12-3 or TRBV12-4; TRBD1 might be the D (5 bases). The CDR3 totals 15 residues. Trimming left V 4 bases short and J 6 bases short, with 18 bases between. CDR3 amino acids: CASSSGGKEGAEAFF. CDR3 sequence (DNA): TGTGCCAGCAGTTCCGGTGGGAAGGAAGGGGCTGAAGCTTTCTTT.

This clonotype has just a few counts. V and J are TRBV24-1 and TRBJ2-7; TRBD2 agrees at 8 bases. CDR3 length equals 15 residues. The germline CDR1 and CDR2 sequences are KGHDR and SFDVKD. V was clipped by 3 bases and J by 2 bases; unmatched bases: 5. CDR3 DNA sequence: TGTGCCACCAGTGATCCGGGACTAGGAGCCTACGAGCAGTACTTC. Translating gives CATSDPGLGAYEQYF.

The chain uses TRBV7-2 and TRBJ1-1; D might be TRBD1 (5 bases). Germline CDR1 is SGHTA and CDR2 is FQGNSA. This CDR3 is built from 12 residues. V shed 5 bases and J shed 7 bases, with 11 bases lying between them. CDR3 loop: CASSVKTVEAFF. The CDR3 coding sequence is TGTGCCAGCAGCGTAAAGACAGTTGAAGCTTTCTTT.

This clonotype has only a few counts. V gene TRBV7-9 combines with J gene TRBJ2-5; D not resolved. V was trimmed by 5 bases and J by 5 bases, leaving 24 bases between them. The length of the CDR3 is 17 residues. Per germline, CDR1 SEHNR and CDR2 FQNEAQ (reference sequence). CDR3 DNA: TGTGCCAGCAGCCCACGCATGACCCACTCGTTGGGGGAGACCCAGTACTTC. Translating it yields CASSPRMTHSLGETQYF.

The CDR3 DNA reads as TGCGCCAGCAGCTCAACAGGTCCCAAAAACATTCAGTACTTC. Protein sequence: CASSSTGPKNIQYF. The chain carries TRBV5-1 and TRBJ2-4, with D perhaps matching TRBD1 (5 bases). V lost 3 bases to trimming and J lost 2 bases, with 9 bases between them. Germline CDR1 SGHRS, CDR2 YFSETQ. The CDR3 consists of 14 residues.

In this sample, this clonotype turned up a few times. The CDR3 bases are TGCAGTGCTAGACTGGATGAAAAACTGTTTTTT. It translates to CSARLDEKLFF. The chain combines TRBV20-1 with TRBJ1-4, with D unresolved. Per the germline V gene, CDR1 is DFQATT and CDR2 is SNEGSKA (reference sequence). V lost 2 bases and J 6 bases, leaving 4 bases between the germline ends. This CDR3 is built from 11 residues.

This clonotype has a handful of counts. V gene TRBV7-2 combines with J gene TRBJ1-2; D gene uncertain. CDR1 and CDR2 from the germline V gene are SGHTA and FQGNSA. Trimming cost V 1 base and J 5 bases, with 11 bases left between them. This CDR3 comprises 14 residues. The CDR3 spells CASSLVVAIYGYTF. The CDR3 DNA is TGTGCCAGCAGCTTAGTGGTGGCTATATATGGCTACACCTTC. Based on the CDR3 plus reference TRBV7-2 and TRBJ1-2, the full variable domain is GAGVSQSPSNKVTEKGKDVELRCDPISGHTALYWYRQSLGQGLEFLIYFQGNSAPDKSGLPSDRFSAERTGGSVSTLTIQRTQQEDSAVYLCASSLVVAIYGYTFGSGTRLTVV.

This clonotype was counted only a few times. J is TRBJ2-3 and V is TRBV7-2, with TRBD2 matching 8 bases. The germline gives CDR1 SGHTA, CDR2 FQGNSA. The junction had 4 bases not matched to a gene; V was cut back by 2 bases and J by 6 bases. CDR3 length equals 14 residues. The CDR3 protein is CASSLLGGRDTQYF. The CDR3 DNA is TGTGCCAGCAGCTTACTTGGCGGGAGGGATACGCAGTATTTT.

The J gene is TRBJ2-7, the V gene TRBV12-3 or TRBV12-4; D might be TRBD2 (6 bases). Trimming took 5 bases from V and 7 from J, leaving 18 bases between them. The CDR3 has 14 amino acids. This chain's CDR3 is CASSPRGRFGEQYF. CDR3 DNA sequence: TGTGCCAGCAGTCCACGGGGGAGGTTCGGGGAGCAGTACTTC.

This clonotype occurred a few times. The chain links TRBV24-1 to TRBJ2-1; TRBD2 agrees at 13 bases. Trimming took 3 bases from V and 8 from J; bases not matched to a gene: 6. The length of the CDR3 is 16 residues. CDR1 is KGHDR, CDR2 SFDVKD, per germline. In DNA form, the CDR3 reads TGTGCCACCAGTGATGCCGGGACTAGCGGGAAGGATGAGCAGTTCTTC. Its translation is CATSDAGTSGKDEQFF.

V is TRBV29-1 and J is TRBJ2-1, with 8 bases lining up with TRBD2. The CDR3 consists of 13 residues. CDR1 and CDR2 from the germline V gene are SQVTM and ANQGSEA. V lost 7 bases to trimming and J lost 7 bases; unmatched junction nucleotides: 9. CDR3 nucleotides: TGCAGCGCCTTTCAGCGGGAGTGGAATGAGCAGTTCTTC. The encoded protein is CSAFQREWNEQFF.

The chain uses TRBV24-1 and TRBJ2-3, with D hard to call. The germline gives CDR1 KGHDR, CDR2 SFDVKD. The CDR3 consists of 12 residues. V was trimmed by 4 bases and J by 6 bases, leaving 7 bases between them. CDR3 sequence: CATSEAGDTQYF. For the CDR3, the DNA is TGTGCCACCAGTGAGGCTGGGGATACGCAGTATTTT.